The 29 T cell receptor beta chains reported below all come from one sample, sequenced in a study of control samples from healthy donors and cancer patients. Clones were read by immunoSEQ multiplex PCR, and TCRdb kept only the in-frame ones, dropping some. The table lists 200,000 or so clones, just under 95% of them singletons, with around 1.5% in the top ten. The specimen sequenced was blood. Source of these receptors: a man over 45 in good health.

This chain links TRBV3-1 (or the pseudogene TRBV3-2) with TRBJ2-2; weak D call: TRBD2 (6 bases). Germline-derived CDR1 and CDR2 are LGHDT and YNNKEL (reference sequence). The V and J ends lost 6 bases and 3 bases respectively, with 14 bases between them. CDR3 length equals 15 residues. This CDR3 is CASSFEGGDTGELFF. Here the CDR3 DNA reads TGTGCCAGCAGTTTCGAGGGCGGGGACACCGGGGAGCTGTTTTTT.

CDR3 in DNA: TGTGCCAGCAGGGGGGGTCCGGGAGGTAATTCACCCCTCCACTTT. Protein sequence: CASRGGPGGNSPLHF. The chain couples TRBV2 to TRBJ1-6, with D perhaps matching TRBD1 (5 bases). The V gene lost 6 bases and the J gene lost 6 bases, with 15 bases spanning the gap. Germline CDR1 and CDR2: SNHLY and FYNNEI. The CDR3 consists of 15 residues.

The rearrangement links TRBV4-2 to TRBJ2-1; D possibly uses TRBD1 or TRBD2 (5 bases each). There are 15 residues in the CDR3. V lost 0 bases, J lost 7 bases, and 13 bases lay in between. Germline V gives CDR1 LGHNA, CDR2 YNFKEQ. The CDR3 spells CASSQDFGASNEQFF. The CDR3 DNA is TGTGCCAGCAGCCAAGATTTCGGGGCCAGTAATGAGCAGTTCTTC.

This chain joins TRBV2 and TRBJ1-1, with D perhaps matching TRBD1 (5 bases). The ends were cut back, 8 bases at V and 5 bases at J, with 12 bases in the middle. Germline loops: CDR1 SNHLY, CDR2 FYNNEI. The CDR3 consists of 12 residues. In DNA form, the CDR3 reads TGTGCCAGCTCGGCAGGGAGGACTGAAGCTTTCTTT. Encoded protein: CASSAGRTEAFF. Full variable domain (outside the CDR3, taken from reference TRBV2 and TRBJ1-1): EPEVTQTPSHQVTQMGQEVILRCVPISNHLYFYWYRQILGQKVEFLVSFYNNEISEKSEIFDDQFSVERPDGSNFTLKIRSTKLEDSAMYFCASSAGRTEAFFGQGTRLTVV.

A single count supports this clone. The J gene is TRBJ1-5, the V gene TRBV6-1, with D possibly matching TRBD1 (5 bases). The CDR3 loop spans 13 amino acids. CDR1 MNHNS and CDR2 SASEGT come from the germline V gene. V lost 3 bases, J lost 4 bases, and 7 bases lay in between. CDR3: CASSDRVNQPQHF. CDR3 bases: TGTGCCAGCAGTGACAGGGTAAATCAGCCCCAGCATTTT.

This chain uses TRBV28 with TRBJ1-2; possible D gene TRBD1, 6 bases. The CDR3 covers 13 residues. CDR1 and CDR2 from the germline V gene are MDHEN and SYDVKM. Trimming left V 3 bases short and J 8 bases short, with 13 bases between. The DNA for the CDR3 is TGTGCCAGCAGTTTCGACAGGTTGGGGGGCTACACCTTC. It specifies CASSFDRLGGYTF.

The genes are TRBV28 and TRBJ2-7; 7 bases are a match to TRBD2. The length of the CDR3 is 15 residues. Trimming cost V 5 bases and J 0 bases; bases outside gene matches: 7. Germline V CDR1 and CDR2: MDHEN, SYDVKM. CDR3 nucleotides: TGTGCCAGCAGTCCTCCAGCGGGGCCCTCCTACGAGCAGTACTTC. This codes for CASSPPAGPSYEQYF.

This clone was detected once. The gene calls are TRBV18 and TRBJ2-1; TRBD2 aligns across 8 bases. Germline V gives CDR1 KGHSH, CDR2 LQKENI. V was clipped by 3 bases and J by 7 bases; unmatched bases: 11. This CDR3 has 16 amino acids. CDR3 in amino acids: CASSPPGGGASNEQFF. The CDR3 nucleotides are TGTGCCAGCTCACCTCCGGGAGGGGGGGCCAGTAATGAGCAGTTCTTC.

The gene calls are TRBV5-1 and TRBJ2-1, with 15 nucleotides matching TRBD2. The CDR3 length is 15 residues. After removal of 3 bases from V and 9 bases from J, the junction contained 4 bases not matched to a gene. CDR1 is SGHRS and CDR2 is YFSETQ in the germline V gene. The CDR3 loop is CASSSGTSGGSEQFF. The DNA for the CDR3 is TGCGCCAGCAGCTCCGGGACTAGCGGGGGGTCTGAGCAGTTCTTC.

The genes are TRBV19 and TRBJ1-1, with TRBD1 as a possible D gene (6 bases). CDR3 length equals 13 residues. Trimming removed 3 bases at V and 8 bases at J, with 13 bases between. Germline loops: CDR1 LNHDA, CDR2 SQIVND (reference sequence). CDR3: CASSMSRGAEAFF. The CDR3 DNA sequence: TGTGCCAGTAGTATGAGTCGGGGGGCGGAAGCTTTCTTT.

The CDR3 spells CASNTGTTSTGELFF. As DNA, the CDR3 is TGTGCCAGCAATACCGGGACGACTAGCACCGGGGAGCTGTTTTTT. The rearrangement links TRBV6-5 to TRBJ2-2; tentative D call: TRBD2 (6 bases). Per the germline V gene, CDR1 is MNHEY and CDR2 is SVGAGI. V was trimmed by 7 bases and J by 4 bases, leaving 16 bases between them. This CDR3 is built from 15 residues.

The rearrangement joins TRBV10-3 to TRBJ2-1; 9 nucleotides align to TRBD1. Germline CDR1 is ENHRY and CDR2 is SYGVKD. Germline trimming cut 4 bases from V and 10 bases from J; bases unmatched to any gene: 14. The CDR3 consists of 16 residues. CDR3 nucleotides: TGTGCCATCAGTGCGTTCGGACAGGGGCAATCGTCGGAGCAGTTCTTC. Its protein is CAISAFGQGQSSEQFF.

The CDR3 region is CATSREVDGQYF. The CDR3 bases are TGTGCCACCAGCAGAGAGGTCGACGGGCAGTACTTC. The chain is built from TRBV15 and TRBJ2-7; D not certain. Trimming pared 0 bases from V and 9 bases from J, leaving 9 bases between. CDR1 and CDR2 from the germline V gene are LNHNV and YYDKDF (reference sequence). The CDR3 is 12 residues long.

This chain joins TRBV5-5 and TRBJ1-4; 7 bases align to TRBD1. The length of the CDR3 is 14 residues. The J segment lost 8 bases and the V segment lost 2 bases, leaving 6 bases of the junction unmatched. Germline V gene sequence: CDR1 SGHKS, CDR2 YYEKEE (reference sequence). CDR3 DNA: TGTGCCAGCAGCTTAAACAGGGGCGACGAAAAACTGTTTTTT. The encoded protein is CASSLNRGDEKLFF.

The chain carries TRBV25-1 and TRBJ1-5; 7 bases line up with TRBD1. V lost 4 bases and J lost 0; bases outside the gene matches: 12. The CDR3 contains 18 residues. The germline CDR1 and CDR2 sequences are MGHDK and SYGVNS. CDR3 sequence: CASSGGLGTVYSNQPQHF. The CDR3 DNA is TGTGCCAGCAGTGGGGGACTGGGGACAGTCTATAGCAATCAGCCCCAGCATTTT.

V usage is TRBV7-3 and J usage is TRBJ2-2; 13 nucleotides agree with TRBD2. The V and J ends lost 1 base and 6 bases, in that order; junction bases with no gene match: 14. This CDR3 comprises 20 residues. Germline V gene data show CDR1 as SGHTA and CDR2 as FQGTGA. CDR3 protein: CASSLRIRTSGGRDSGELFF. DNA of the CDR3: TGTGCCAGCAGCTTAAGAATCCGGACTAGCGGGGGCCGTGATTCCGGGGAGCTGTTTTTT.

The V gene is TRBV6-1, the J gene TRBJ2-3; 10 nucleotides align to TRBD2. Trimming took 4 bases from V and 0 from J; bases not matched to a gene: 10. This CDR3 comprises 18 residues. The germline gives CDR1 MNHNS, CDR2 SASEGT. The CDR3 region has the DNA TGTGCCAGCAGTGTTTTAAGCGGGGGGGTATTTAGCACAGATACGCAGTATTTT. Protein: CASSVLSGGVFSTDTQYF.

The chain recombines TRBV2 with TRBJ2-5; no clear D gene. Germline-derived CDR1 and CDR2 are SNHLY and FYNNEI. Between the trimmed V and J ends, which lost 3 bases and 5 bases, there was a span of 13 bases. This CDR3 comprises 14 residues. The CDR3 region is CASSESPIGETQYF. CDR3 sequence (DNA): TGTGCCAGCAGTGAGAGTCCCATTGGGGAGACCCAGTACTTC.

This rearrangement joins TRBV28 to TRBJ1-3; tentatively, D is TRBD1 (5 bases). V lost 5 bases and J 0 bases, leaving 14 bases between the germline ends. This CDR3 has 16 amino acids. CDR1 and CDR2 (germline): MDHEN, SYDVKM. The CDR3 coding sequence is TGTGCCAGCAGTGTTCCGGGACCGAGCTCTGGAAACACCATATATTTT. As protein: CASSVPGPSSGNTIYF.

This chain joins TRBV18 and TRBJ1-1; D ambiguous. Germline V gene data show CDR1 as KGHSH and CDR2 as LQKENI. Trimming shortened V by 4 bases and J by 4 bases, and 16 bases separated the two germline ends. This CDR3 has 15 amino acids. The CDR3 region is CASSHRSKRVTEAFF. Here the CDR3 DNA reads TGTGCCAGCTCACACCGGTCGAAGAGGGTCACTGAAGCTTTCTTT.

This rearrangement joins TRBV6-5 to TRBJ1-1; D may be TRBD1 (6 bases). The germline V gene has CDR1 MNHEY and CDR2 SVGAGI. This CDR3 has 14 amino acids. With 6 bases removed from V and 4 bases from J, the gap between germline ends came to 15 bases. The CDR3 loop reads CASRRQAQGTEAFF. DNA of the CDR3: TGTGCCAGCAGGCGACAGGCCCAAGGCACTGAAGCTTTCTTT.

This rearrangement joins TRBV11-2 to TRBJ1-1; D gene uncertain. Germline lookup yields CDR1 SGHAT and CDR2 FQNNGV. The length of the CDR3 is 14 residues. The germline V and J ends were trimmed by 6 bases and 8 bases, with 19 bases remaining between them. CDR3: CASRRNVKTAEAFF. The CDR3 nucleotides are TGTGCCAGCAGGCGTAACGTTAAAACAGCCGAAGCTTTCTTT. The variable domain in full, completed from reference TRBV11-2 and TRBJ1-1, reads EAGVAQSPRYKIIEKRQSVAFWCNPISGHATLYWYQQILGQGPKLLIQFQNNGVVDDSQLPKDRFSAERLKGVDSTLKIQPAKLEDSAVYLCASRRNVKTAEAFFGQGTRLTVV.

Points on this clone: This CDR3 is also generated by other DNA sequences in the sample. The CDR3 reads CASSPSGTEAFF. The CDR3 DNA reads TGTGCCAGCTCACCATCCGGGACCGAAGCTTTCTTT. This chain connects TRBV18 to TRBJ1-1; D is perhaps TRBD1 (5 bases). Trimming left V 2 bases short and J 8 bases short, with 9 bases between. Germline V lookup: CDR1 KGHSH, CDR2 LQKENI. The CDR3 sequence is 12 residues long.

This clone has more than one count but fewer than ten. The rearrangement joins TRBV28 to TRBJ2-2, with no clear D. This CDR3 has 12 amino acids. The ends were cut back, 7 bases at V and 6 bases at J, with 9 bases in the middle. Germline CDR1 is MDHEN and CDR2 is SYDVKM. The CDR3, as DNA: TGTGCCAGCAATACTCGGGCCGGGGAGCTGTTTTTT. It yields the protein CASNTRAGELFF.

Concerning this clone: The same CDR3 arises from other DNA sequences in this sample as well. The chain joins TRBV12-3 or TRBV12-4 to TRBJ1-6, with D tentatively TRBD1 (5 bases). The CDR3 has 13 amino acids. V lost 6 bases to trimming and J lost 10 bases, with 13 bases between them. The CDR3 region is CASRVTQDSPLHF. In nucleotides, the CDR3 is TGTGCCAGCAGAGTGACACAGGACTCACCCCTCCACTTT.

The chain uses TRBV6-5 and TRBJ1-2; D is ambiguous. CDR3 size: 14 residues. Trimming shortened V by 0 bases and J by 5 bases, and 10 bases separated the two germline ends. CDR1 is MNHEY, CDR2 SVGAGI, per germline. In DNA, the CDR3 is TGTGCCAGCAGTTACTCCTACACTGATTATGGCTACACCTTC. Its protein product is CASSYSYTDYGYTF.

V gene TRBV10-2 combines with J gene TRBJ1-3, with D perhaps TRBD1 (5 bases). Germline CDR1 WSHSY, CDR2 SAAADI. Trimming pared 7 bases from V and 4 bases from J, leaving 17 bases between. The CDR3 spans 15 residues. The CDR3 sequence: CASTLNWGEGNTIYF. As DNA, the CDR3 is TGCGCCAGCACCCTTAACTGGGGGGAAGGAAACACCATATATTTT.

The CDR3 is CASRPGGSYEQYF. In DNA form, the CDR3 reads TGTGCCAGCAGACCAGGGGGCTCCTACGAGCAGTACTTC. J is TRBJ2-7 and V is TRBV7-2; TRBD1 agrees at 7 bases. The CDR3 contains 13 residues. V lost 6 bases, J lost 0 bases, and 2 bases stayed unmatched. The germline CDR1 and CDR2 sequences are SGHTA and FQGNSA.

The V and J genes are TRBV6-1 and TRBJ1-2, with D perhaps matching TRBD1 (5 bases). Trimming pared 3 bases from V and 8 bases from J, leaving 19 bases between. CDR3 length: 15 amino acids. The V gene's germline CDR1 is MNHNS and CDR2 SASEGT. CDR3: CASSDPGRGARGYTF. CDR3 sequence (DNA): TGTGCCAGCAGTGATCCCGGACGAGGGGCAAGGGGCTACACCTTC.